The 11 T cell receptor beta chains listed next were all sequenced from one sample in a study of cytomegalovirus exposure and HLA in healthy donors. The PCR had 60 Vbeta and 13 Jbeta primers. Measured with immunoSEQ multiplex PCR; TCRdb has only the in-frame clones, and not every one. This sample contains roughly 57,000 clones. Sequencing was carried out using PBMCs. All receptors come from a man aged 18 to 30 in good health and CMV-seropositive.

The rearrangement joins TRBV5-1 to TRBJ1-5; TRBD1 is a possible D gene (5 bases). This CDR3 is 17 amino acids long. Germline V CDR1 and CDR2: SGHRS, YFSETQ. The CDR3 is CAYSAGRNWASNQPQHF. The CDR3 DNA reads as TGCGCATACTCTGCAGGGCGGAATTGGGCTAGCAATCAGCCCCAGCATTTT.

This chain connects TRBV7-8 to TRBJ1-2; 9 positions agree with TRBD1. The germline V gene has CDR1 SGHVS and CDR2 FQNEAQ. The CDR3 runs 17 residues. V lost 1 base to trimming and J lost 8 bases; unmatched junction nucleotides: 14. The CDR3 reads CASSLVSLRGQGGGYTF. CDR3 nucleotides: TGTGCCAGCAGCTTAGTCTCTTTACGGGGACAGGGCGGGGGCTACACCTTC.

This chain uses TRBV30 with TRBJ1-5; 7 bases are a match to TRBD1. The CDR3 length is 16 residues. V shed 0 bases and J 2 bases; nucleotides not matched to a gene: 7. CDR1 and CDR2 from the germline V gene are GTSNPN and SVGIG (reference sequence). Here the CDR3 DNA reads TGTGCCTGGAGTGTACCGAGGGGGACAGGCAATCAGCCCCAGCATTTT. Translating gives CAWSVPRGTGNQPQHF.

This chain links TRBV7-3 with TRBJ1-1, with D possibly matching TRBD1 (6 bases). Trimming removed 2 bases at V and 0 bases at J, with 7 bases between. The length of the CDR3 is 14 residues. Looked up from germline, CDR1 is SGHTA and CDR2 is FQGTGA. The CDR3 DNA reads TGTGCCAGCAGCTTAGAGGGGGTGAACACTGAAGCTTTCTTT. It encodes CASSLEGVNTEAFF.

The CDR3 region has the DNA TGTGCCAGCAGCCTCGATCTTACCGACTACGAGCAGTACTTC. Its protein is CASSLDLTDYEQYF. This chain connects TRBV4-2 to TRBJ2-5; D ambiguous. The tail of the sequence fits TRBJ2-7 better, so the J call may be wrong. CDR3 length: 14 residues. The germline gives CDR1 LGHNA, CDR2 YNFKEQ.

A note on this clone: One end of the junction fails to match germline, which may point to a read error. Other DNA sequences in this specimen translate into the identical CDR3. The V and J genes are TRBV7-3 and TRBJ1-5, with D possibly TRBD1 on 6 matching bases. CDR1 and CDR2 from the germline V gene are SGHTA and FQGTGA. The CDR3 contains 14 residues. CDR3 sequence (DNA): TGTGCCAGCAGCCCACAGGGTGGAAATCAGCCCCAACATTTT. Residues: CASSPQGGNQPQHF. The complete variable domain, with remaining parts taken from reference TRBV7-3 and TRBJ1-5, reads GAGVSQTPSNKVTEKGKYVELRCDPISGHTALYWYRQSLGQGPEFLIYFQGTGAADDSGLPNDRFFAVRPEGSVSTLKIQRTERGDSAVYLCASSPQGGNQPQHFGDGTRLSIL.

The chain recombines TRBV7-2 with TRBJ2-5, with 10 bases fitting TRBD1. The length of the CDR3 is 16 residues. Germline V gene sequence: CDR1 SGHTA, CDR2 FQGNSA. Losses at the gene ends were 0 bases for V and 4 bases for J; bases not matched to a gene: 5. DNA for the CDR3: TGTGCCAGCAGCTTAGCGGGGGGACAGGGGCTAGAGACCCAGTACTTC. This encodes CASSLAGGQGLETQYF.

V is TRBV13 and J is TRBJ2-1, with D perhaps matching TRBD2 (6 bases). Trimming cost V 4 bases and J 3 bases, with 13 bases left between them. The CDR3 is 15 residues long. CDR1 is PRHDT, CDR2 FYEKMQ, per germline (reference sequence). This CDR3 is CASSSPGGGYNEQFF. The CDR3 DNA follows: TGTGCCAGCAGCTCCCCTGGGGGAGGCTACAATGAGCAGTTCTTC. The whole variable domain, filled in from reference TRBV13 and TRBJ2-1, reads AAGVIQSPRHLIKEKRETATLKCYPIPRHDTVYWYQQGPGQDPQFLISFYEKMQSDKGSIPDRFSAQQFSDYHSELNMSSLELGDSALYFCASSSPGGGYNEQFFGPGTRLTVL.

The chain carries TRBV19 and TRBJ1-1; weak D call: TRBD1 (6 bases). This CDR3 region has 15 residues. V dropped 7 bases and J dropped 2 bases, with 17 bases sitting between them. Germline CDR1 is LNHDA and CDR2 is SQIVND (reference sequence). The CDR3 region has the DNA TGTGCCAGTACAACACAGGGAGCCGTCAACACTGAAGCTTTCTTT. Protein: CASTTQGAVNTEAFF.

The chain is built from TRBV5-1 and TRBJ2-3; TRBD2 is a possible D gene (5 bases). V was trimmed by 3 bases and J by 2 bases, leaving 7 bases between them. The germline CDR1 and CDR2 sequences are SGHRS and YFSETQ. The CDR3 has 13 residues. CDR3 DNA: TGCGCCAGCAGCTCAGACTACACAGATACGCAGTATTTT. Protein product: CASSSDYTDTQYF.

The chain employs TRBV6-4 and TRBJ2-6; D not resolved. V was cut by 3 bases and J by 1 base, with 4 bases left in between. The germline gives CDR1 MRHNA, CDR2 SNTAGT. The CDR3 is made up of 14 amino acids. DNA of the CDR3: TGTGCCAGCAGTGAGGCTTCTGGGGCCAACGTCCTGACTTTC. Protein sequence: CASSEASGANVLTF.